The rows below give T cell receptor beta chains drawn from one sample of a study of T-cell memory formation after mild COVID-19. TCRdb itself ran the 5' RACE reads through MiXCR, one entry per CDR3 protein. Of under 550,000 distinct CDR3 sequences in the sample, 15% to 20% were seen once. The specimen was PBMCs or a T cell subset sorted from them (not recorded which). All receptors derive from an adult woman who had mild COVID-19 (a few samples of this study predate the infection). Cell type and time point are not known. CDR3s include the opening cysteine and the closing phenylalanine or tryptophan. The D gene is left open where the match is weak. Size is stated for part of the rows, as once, few or many counts, or as a class when the clone is expanded.

abundance	v_gene	j_gene	d_gene	CDR3aa	CDR3nt
few	TRBV7-9	TRBJ1-2	.	CASSFLSGYTF	TGTGCCAGCAGCTTTTTGAGTGGCTACACCTTC
.	TRBV9	TRBJ2-1	.	CASSVDVRDGYNEQFF	TGTGCCAGCAGCGTAGACGTGCGGGACGGATACAATGAGCAGTTCTTC
.	TRBV6-5	TRBJ2-7	.	CASSYSKRSLYEQYF	TGTGCCAGCAGTTACTCGAAGAGGAGTTTATACGAGCAGTACTTC
.	TRBV30	TRBJ1-5	TRBD1	CAWSARQGYNQPQHF	TGTGCCTGGAGTGCCCGACAGGGGTACAATCAGCCCCAGCATTTT
.	TRBV6-6	TRBJ1-4	.	CASSPGLKSNENEKLFF	TGTGCCAGCAGTCCTGGACTAAAGTCGAATGAAAATGAAAAACTGTTTTTT
.	TRBV5-1	TRBJ2-7	.	CASSFETEQYF	TGCGCCAGCAGCTTTGAAACCGAGCAGTACTTC
few	TRBV7-9	TRBJ2-7	TRBD1	CASSWDRGRSYEQYF	TGTGCCAGCAGTTGGGACAGGGGACGTTCCTACGAGCAGTACTTC
few	TRBV4-2	TRBJ1-1	.	CASTSREMNTEAFF	TGTGCCAGCACCTCCAGGGAAATGAACACTGAAGCTTTCTTT
.	TRBV20-1	TRBJ2-5	.	CSAGGRVETQYF	TGCAGTGCTGGCGGACGGGTAGAGACCCAGTACTTC
.	TRBV12-3/TRBV12-4	TRBJ2-7	TRBD1	CASTDRADEQYF	TGTGCCAGCACGGACAGGGCGGACGAGCAGTACTTC
many	TRBV5-1	TRBJ2-2	.	CASSLGHRDTGELFF	TGCGCCAGCAGCTTGGGCCACAGGGACACCGGGGAGCTGTTTTTT
few	TRBV6-5	TRBJ2-7	.	CASSSAITPTRRYEQYF	TGTGCCAGCAGTTCCGCAATAACACCGACTAGGCGGTACGAGCAGTACTTC
.	TRBV29-1	TRBJ1-2	.	CSVGFGNYGYTF	TGCAGCGTTGGATTCGGAAACTATGGCTACACCTTC
few	TRBV29-1	TRBJ1-5	.	CSVGDSNQPQHF	TGCAGCGTTGGAGATAGCAATCAGCCCCAGCATTTT
few	TRBV20-1	TRBJ2-3	.	CSAPRGGPADTQYF	TGCAGTGCCCCCCGAGGGGGGCCGGCAGATACGCAGTATTTT
.	TRBV10-3	TRBJ2-2	.	CAIERTLNTGELFF	TGTGCCATAGAGCGGACCCTGAACACCGGGGAGCTGTTTTTT
few	TRBV20-1	TRBJ2-3	.	CSAGDGYTDTQYF	TGCAGTGCCGGGGACGGATACACAGATACGCAGTATTTT
few	TRBV4-1	TRBJ2-5	TRBD2	CASSRRLAGQETQYF	TGCGCCAGCAGCCGCCGACTAGCGGGTCAAGAGACCCAGTACTTC
.	TRBV20-1	TRBJ2-7	.	CSARTSSYEQYF	TGCAGTGCTAGAACCAGCTCCTACGAGCAGTACTTC
.	TRBV9	TRBJ2-3	TRBD2	CASSALAGENTDTQYF	TGTGCCAGCAGCGCCCTAGCGGGGGAGAACACAGATACGCAGTATTTT
few	TRBV5-4	TRBJ2-7	.	CASSLEGREQYF	TGTGCCAGCAGCTTGGAGGGGCGCGAGCAGTACTTC
many	TRBV5-1	TRBJ2-1	TRBD1	CASSYRDRGYNEQFF	TGCGCCAGCAGCTACCGGGACAGGGGGTACAATGAGCAGTTCTTC
few	TRBV30	TRBJ1-2	TRBD1	CAWSPTGSYGYTF	TGTGCCTGGAGTCCGACAGGGTCCTATGGCTACACCTTC
.	TRBV3-1	TRBJ2-1	.	CASSQDLYRDINEQFF	TGTGCCAGCAGCCAAGATCTCTACCGGGATATCAATGAGCAGTTCTTC
few	TRBV12-3/TRBV12-4	TRBJ2-5	.	CASSFLDAYQETQYF	TGTGCCAGCAGTTTTCTCGACGCCTACCAGGAGACCCAGTACTTC
few	TRBV5-1	TRBJ1-2	.	CASSLGQEFYGYTF	TGCGCCAGCAGCTTGGGACAGGAGTTCTATGGCTACACCTTC
.	TRBV7-3	TRBJ2-3	TRBD1	CASTSGTGGLTQYF	TGTGCCAGCACCTCGGGGACAGGGGGCCTTACGCAGTATTTT
.	TRBV7-2	TRBJ2-5	.	CASSLAAAGTQETQYF	TGTGCCAGCAGCTTAGCGGCGGCGGGAACCCAAGAGACCCAGTACTTC